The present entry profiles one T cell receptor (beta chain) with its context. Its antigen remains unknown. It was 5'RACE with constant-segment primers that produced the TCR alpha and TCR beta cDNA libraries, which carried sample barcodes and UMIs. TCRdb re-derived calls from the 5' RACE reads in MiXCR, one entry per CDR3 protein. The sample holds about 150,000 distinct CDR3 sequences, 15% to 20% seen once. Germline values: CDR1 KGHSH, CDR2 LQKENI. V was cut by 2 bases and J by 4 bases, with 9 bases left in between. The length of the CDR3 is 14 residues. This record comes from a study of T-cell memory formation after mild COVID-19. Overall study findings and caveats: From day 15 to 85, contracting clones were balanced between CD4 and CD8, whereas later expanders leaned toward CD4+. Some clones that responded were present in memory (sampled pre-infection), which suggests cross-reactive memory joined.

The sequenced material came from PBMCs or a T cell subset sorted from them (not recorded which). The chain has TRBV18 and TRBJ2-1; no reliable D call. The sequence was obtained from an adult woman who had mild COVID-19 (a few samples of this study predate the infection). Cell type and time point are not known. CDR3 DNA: TGTGCCAGCTCACCATTCGGGTCTTACAATGAGCAGTTCTTC. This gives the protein CASSPFGSYNEQFF.